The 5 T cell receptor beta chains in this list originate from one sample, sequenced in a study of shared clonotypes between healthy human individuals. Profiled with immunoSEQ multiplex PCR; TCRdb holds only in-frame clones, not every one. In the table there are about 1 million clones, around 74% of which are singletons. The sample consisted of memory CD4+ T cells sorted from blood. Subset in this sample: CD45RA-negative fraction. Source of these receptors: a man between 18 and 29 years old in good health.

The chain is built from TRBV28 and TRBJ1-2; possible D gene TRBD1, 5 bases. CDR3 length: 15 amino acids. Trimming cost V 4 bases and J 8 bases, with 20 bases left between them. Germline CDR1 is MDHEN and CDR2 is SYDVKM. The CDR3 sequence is CASSSPAGPFGGYTF. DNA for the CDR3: TGTGCCAGCAGTTCCCCGGCAGGGCCCTTTGGAGGCTACACCTTC.

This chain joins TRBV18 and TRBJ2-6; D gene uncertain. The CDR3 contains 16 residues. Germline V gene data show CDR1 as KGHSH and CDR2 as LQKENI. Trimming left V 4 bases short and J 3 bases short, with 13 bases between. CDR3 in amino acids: CASSQAPGLGANVLTF. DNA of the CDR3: TGTGCCAGCTCACAAGCGCCAGGCCTTGGGGCCAACGTCCTGACTTTC.

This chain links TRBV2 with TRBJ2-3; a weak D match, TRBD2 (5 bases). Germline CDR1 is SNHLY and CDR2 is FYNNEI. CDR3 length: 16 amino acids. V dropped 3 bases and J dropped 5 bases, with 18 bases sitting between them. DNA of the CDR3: TGTGCCAGCAGTGACGAGGACCAACCTCGGGGAGATACGCAGTATTTT. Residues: CASSDEDQPRGDTQYF. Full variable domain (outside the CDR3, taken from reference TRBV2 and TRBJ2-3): EPEVTQTPSHQVTQMGQEVILRCVPISNHLYFYWYRQILGQKVEFLVSFYNNEISEKSEIFDDQFSVERPDGSNFTLKIRSTKLEDSAMYFCASSDEDQPRGDTQYFGPGTRLTVL.

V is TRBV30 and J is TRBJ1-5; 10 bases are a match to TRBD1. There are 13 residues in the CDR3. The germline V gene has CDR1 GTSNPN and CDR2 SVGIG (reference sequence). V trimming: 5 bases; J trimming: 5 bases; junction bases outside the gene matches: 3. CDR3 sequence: CAWATGGYQPQHF. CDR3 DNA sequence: TGTGCCTGGGCGACAGGGGGCTATCAGCCCCAGCATTTT.

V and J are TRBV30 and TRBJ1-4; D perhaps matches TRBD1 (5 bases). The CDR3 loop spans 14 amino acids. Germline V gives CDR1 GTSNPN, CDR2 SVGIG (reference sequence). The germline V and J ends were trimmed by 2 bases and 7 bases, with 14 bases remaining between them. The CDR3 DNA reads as TGTGCCTGGAGTTCGAGGGCGGGGGTTGAAAAACTGTTTTTT. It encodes CAWSSRAGVEKLFF.